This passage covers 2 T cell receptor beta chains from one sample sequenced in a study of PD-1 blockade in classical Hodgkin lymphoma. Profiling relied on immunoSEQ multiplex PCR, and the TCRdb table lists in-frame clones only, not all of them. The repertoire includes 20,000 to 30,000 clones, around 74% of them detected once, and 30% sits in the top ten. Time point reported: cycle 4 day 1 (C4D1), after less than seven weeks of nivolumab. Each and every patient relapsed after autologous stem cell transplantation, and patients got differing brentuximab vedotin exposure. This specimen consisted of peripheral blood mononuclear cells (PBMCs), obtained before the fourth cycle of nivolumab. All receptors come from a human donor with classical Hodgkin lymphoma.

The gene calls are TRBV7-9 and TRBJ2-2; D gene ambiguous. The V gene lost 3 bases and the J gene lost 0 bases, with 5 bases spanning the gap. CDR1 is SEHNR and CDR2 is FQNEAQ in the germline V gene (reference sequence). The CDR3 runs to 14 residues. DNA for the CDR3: TGTGCCAGCAGCTTTGGAGCGAACACCGGGGAGCTGTTTTTT. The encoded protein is CASSFGANTGELFF.

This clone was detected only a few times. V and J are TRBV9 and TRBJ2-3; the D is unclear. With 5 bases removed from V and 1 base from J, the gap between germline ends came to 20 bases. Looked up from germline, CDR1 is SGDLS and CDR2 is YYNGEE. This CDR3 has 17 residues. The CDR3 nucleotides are TGTGCCAGCAGTGGACCCACTTTACCACCTCGCACAGATACGCAGTATTTT. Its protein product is CASSGPTLPPRTDTQYF.